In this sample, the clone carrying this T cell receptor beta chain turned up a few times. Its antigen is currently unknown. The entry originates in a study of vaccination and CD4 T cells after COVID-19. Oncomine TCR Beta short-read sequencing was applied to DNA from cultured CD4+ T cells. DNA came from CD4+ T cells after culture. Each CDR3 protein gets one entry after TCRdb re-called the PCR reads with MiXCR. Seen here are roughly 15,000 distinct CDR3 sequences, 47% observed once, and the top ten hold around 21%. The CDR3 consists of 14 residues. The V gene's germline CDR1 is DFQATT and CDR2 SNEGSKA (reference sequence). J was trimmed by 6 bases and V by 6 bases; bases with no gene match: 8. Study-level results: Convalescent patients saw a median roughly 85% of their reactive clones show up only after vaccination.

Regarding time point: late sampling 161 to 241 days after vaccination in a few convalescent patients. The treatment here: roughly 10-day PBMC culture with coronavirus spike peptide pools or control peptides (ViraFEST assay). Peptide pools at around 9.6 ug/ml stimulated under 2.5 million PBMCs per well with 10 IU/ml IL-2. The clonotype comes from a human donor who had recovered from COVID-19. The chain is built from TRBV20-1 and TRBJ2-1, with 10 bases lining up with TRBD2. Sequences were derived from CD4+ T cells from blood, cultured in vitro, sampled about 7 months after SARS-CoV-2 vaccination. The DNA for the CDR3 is TGCAGTGCCGAACTAGCGGGGCTTACCAATGAGCAGTTCTTC. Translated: CSAELAGLTNEQFF.